This T cell receptor (beta chain) was observed in a study of shared clonotypes between healthy human individuals. This clone occurred a few times. Its antigen is not known. As handled by the study authors: Junction-only sequences produced by ImmunoSEQ had no quality scores, so filtering differed. Assay: immunoSEQ multiplex PCR; the TCRdb copy retains only in-frame clones and omits some. V and J calls plus clone size are reproduced from that table; the DNA served to infer D and trimming. The repertoire includes about 1 million clones, 65% to 75% of them detected once, and approximately 1.5% sits in the top ten. General observations from the study: Across a handful of donors, naive CD4 shared 5% to 6.5%, naive CD8 under 4%, memory CD4 roughly 2.2%, memory CD8 0.4% to 0.5%.

Source material: memory CD4+ T cells sorted from blood. Specified subset: CD45RA-negative fraction. The TCR sequence derives from a man aged 18 to 29 in good health.

The CDR3 coding sequence is TGTGCCAGTTTTCGGGTATACACAGATACGCAGTATTTT. It is translated as CASFRVYTDTQYF. This sequence joins TRBV2 and TRBJ2-3; D is undetermined. The CDR3 is 13 amino acids. Germline loops: CDR1 SNHLY, CDR2 FYNNEI. V was clipped by 9 bases and J by 2 bases, with 12 bases between them.